This entry concerns a single TCR beta chain. Its antigen is not identified. This specimen belongs to a study of T cell responses to AZD1222 COVID-19 vaccine. In germline, CDR1 is SNHLY, CDR2 FYNNEI. This CDR3 contains 18 residues. The V end lost 3 bases, the J end lost 5 bases, and 25 bases lay between the germline ends. Overall study findings and caveats: Vaccine-associated CD4 TCRs ranged over spike, dominating at 160-218 and 743-854. Every sample of the repertoires postdated the peak T cell response.

Sequencing used immunoSEQ multiplex PCR; TCRdb keeps in-frame clones, though not all of them. The sample lists 150,000 to 200,000 clones; 85% to 95% were seen once. Sequencing was performed on peripheral blood, taken on day 0 of AZD1222 vaccination. The receptor was isolated from an adult in good health. V is TRBV2 and J is TRBJ1-1, with a possible D match to TRBD1 (6 bases). The CDR3 nucleotides are TGTGCCAGCAGTGATTTAATTGAGAATTGGGGGGCAGAGACTGAAGCTTTCTTT. Its translation is CASSDLIENWGAETEAFF.